Shown below are 24 T cell receptor beta chains from a single sample sequenced in a study of CD8+CD57+ T cells in acquired aplastic anemia. CDR3 and TCR beta VDJ profiling relied on a genomic DNA template. TCRdb called the reads again in MiXCR, with one record for every CDR3 protein. Among about 81,000 distinct CDR3 sequences, approximately 45% were seen once, and the ten largest hold about 66%. Source material: sorted CD4+, CD8+, or CD8+CD57+ T cells (not recorded which) from PBMCs. All receptors derive from a human donor in good health, serving as a control.

V and J are TRBV27 and TRBJ1-1; TRBD1 is a possible D gene (6 bases). V was cut by 5 bases and J by 1 base, with 11 bases left in between. Germline values: CDR1 MNHEY, CDR2 SMNVEV (reference sequence). This CDR3 comprises 14 residues. The CDR3 nucleotides read TGTGCCAGCAGTCGGAGAGGGGGGAACACTGAAGCTTTCTTT. It yields the protein CASSRRGGNTEAFF.

This rearrangement joins TRBV19 to TRBJ1-3; 7 nucleotides agree with TRBD1. Germline V gene sequence: CDR1 LNHDA, CDR2 SQIVND (reference sequence). This CDR3 comprises 15 residues. V gave up 3 bases and J gave up 2 bases; unmatched junction bases: 4. The CDR3 DNA reads as TGTGCCAGTAGTATGCGGGACAGCGCTGGAAACACCATATATTTT. Its protein product is CASSMRDSAGNTIYF.

This clonotype was seen ten or more times. The chain employs TRBV6-1 and TRBJ1-6; D might be TRBD1 (5 bases). In germline, CDR1 is MNHNS, CDR2 SASEGT. The CDR3 runs to 15 residues. Trimming took 7 bases from V and 10 from J, leaving 20 bases between them. CDR3 in amino acids: CASTPSPGFSSPLHF. The CDR3 coding sequence is TGTGCCAGCACCCCCTCCCCAGGGTTCAGCTCACCCCTCCACTTT.

The J gene is TRBJ1-2, the V gene TRBV7-2; D gene ambiguous. The CDR3 spans 12 residues. Germline assignment: CDR1 SGHTA and CDR2 FQGNSA. V shed 8 bases and J shed 1 base, with 8 bases lying between them. The CDR3 region has the DNA TGTGCCAGCCTGGGCGGTAACTATGGCTACACCTTC. Its protein product is CASLGGNYGYTF.

This clonotype was seen ten or more times. The chain uses TRBV4-1 and TRBJ2-1; no clear D gene. This CDR3 has 13 amino acids. V dropped 4 bases and J dropped 8 bases, with 12 bases sitting between them. Germline V gene lookup returns CDR1 MGHRA and CDR2 YSYEKL. The DNA of the CDR3 is TGCGCCAGCAGCCTCGGATCAGCCGATGAGCAGTTCTTC. It is translated as CASSLGSADEQFF.

This chain uses TRBV9 with TRBJ2-2; 8 positions match TRBD1. V dropped 4 bases and J dropped 0; count of bases not matched to a gene: 5. The germline V gene has CDR1 SGDLS and CDR2 YYNGEE. The CDR3 totals 16 residues. The CDR3 nucleotides are TGTGCCAGCAGCCCTGGGACAGGATCGAACACCGGGGAGCTGTTTTTT. Translating it yields CASSPGTGSNTGELFF.

This clonotype was counted once. A much more abundant neighbour one base away suggests this may be a read error. This chain connects TRBV10-1 to TRBJ2-2; tentatively, D is TRBD1 (5 bases). Trimming took 6 bases from V and 4 from J, leaving 15 bases between them. Germline values: CDR1 WNHNN, CDR2 SYGVQD (reference sequence). The CDR3 runs to 15 residues. CDR3 in amino acids: CASSQEDTSTGELFF. CDR3 DNA: TGCGCCAGCAGCCAAGAGGACACGAGCACCGGGGAGCTGTTTTTT.

The J gene is TRBJ1-6, the V gene TRBV30; 7 positions match TRBD1. CDR1 is GTSNPN, CDR2 SVGIG, per germline (reference sequence). V shed 4 bases and J 10 bases; nucleotides not matched to a gene: 10. The CDR3 length is 14 residues. The CDR3 coding sequence is TGTGCCTGGAACCCCAGGGGGGGCGTATCACCCCTCCACTTT. Its translation: CAWNPRGGVSPLHF. Full variable domain (remainder filled in from reference TRBV30 and TRBJ1-6): SQTIHQWPATLVQPVGSPLSLECTVEGTSNPNLYWYRQAAGRGLQLLFYSVGIGQISSEVPQNLSASRPQDRQFILSSKKLLLSDSGFYLCAWNPRGGVSPLHFGNGTRLTVT.

The rearrangement uses TRBV18 and TRBJ2-7; no definite D call. V was shortened by 3 bases and J by 1 base, with 7 bases between the two germline ends. Germline CDR1 is KGHSH and CDR2 is LQKENI. The CDR3 contains 13 residues. The CDR3 protein is CASSPPGSYEQYF. CDR3 sequence (DNA): TGTGCCAGCTCACCCCCAGGTTCCTACGAGCAGTACTTC.

A remark on this clonotype: One junction end does not reproduce the germline sequence, and a read error may be involved. The chain couples TRBV9 to TRBJ1-2; TRBD1 agrees at 7 bases. Germline CDR1 is SGDLS and CDR2 is YYNGEE. The CDR3 length is 14 residues. This CDR3 reads CVSSTLGQNYGYTF. CDR3 sequence (DNA): TGTGTCAGCAGCACCTTGGGACAGAACTATGGCTACACCTTC.

Worth noting for this clonotype: A read error may be the cause here, since a much bigger clone is one base away. The chain carries TRBV12-3 or TRBV12-4 and TRBJ1-5; D gene unclear. This CDR3 region has 14 residues. The CDR3 is CTSSFEGNYQPQHF. DNA of the CDR3: TGTACCAGCAGTTTCGAAGGGAACTATCAGCCCCAGCATTTT.

This clonotype was detected many times. In DNA, the CDR3 is TGTGCCAGTAGTATAGACCCGGGACAAGCCTACGAGCAGTACTTC. It encodes CASSIDPGQAYEQYF. This chain connects TRBV19 to TRBJ2-7, with a tentative D call TRBD1 (6 bases). The germline V gene has CDR1 LNHDA and CDR2 SQIVND (reference sequence). The CDR3 covers 15 residues. V gave up 0 bases and J gave up 2 bases, with 11 bases separating them. The full variable domain, in which reference TRBV19 and TRBJ2-7 provide the parts outside the CDR3, is DGGITQSPKYLFRKEGQNVTLSCEQNLNHDAMYWYRQDPGQGLRLIYYSQIVNDFQKGDIAEGYSVSREKKESFPLTVTSAQKNPTAFYLCASSIDPGQAYEQYFGPGTRLTVT.

Turning to this clonotype: The conserved phenylalanine or tryptophan normally closing the CDR3 is absent here, so this likely arose from a read error. The chain links TRBV10-3 to TRBJ2-7; 8 bases line up with TRBD1. This CDR3 is built from 17 residues. CDR1 is ENHRY, CDR2 SYGVKD, per germline. Unmatched junction bases numbered 14, after V lost 4 bases and J lost 3 bases. The CDR3 bases are TGTGCCATCAGTGCTCAAAGTACAGGGGGTTACCTCTACGAGCAGTACCTC. Encoded protein: CAISAQSTGGYLYEQYL.

This clonotype has ten or more counts. V gene TRBV7-8 combines with J gene TRBJ1-2, with unresolved D. Trimming took 5 bases from V and 6 from J, leaving 19 bases between them. From germline, CDR1 is SGHVS and CDR2 FQNEAQ. CDR3 length equals 15 residues. The CDR3: CASSKWTLKLDGYTF. In DNA form, the CDR3 reads TGTGCCAGCAGCAAGTGGACCCTAAAATTGGATGGCTACACCTTC.

In the case of this clonotype: It may be a read error: a sequence one base away is much more abundant. The chain has TRBV10-1 and TRBJ2-7; unclear D gene. The CDR3 has 14 amino acids. Germline V gives CDR1 WNHNN, CDR2 SYGVQD (reference sequence). The CDR3 coding sequence is TGTGCCAGCAGTGAAAAGTTCCGCAGTTACGAGCAGTACTTC. This gives the protein CASSEKFRSYEQYF.

The rearrangement uses TRBV2 and TRBJ1-6, with 7 bases identical to TRBD1. CDR3 length: 15 residues. In germline, CDR1 is SNHLY, CDR2 FYNNEI. V lost 6 bases, J lost 11 bases, and 13 bases stayed unmatched. CDR3 sequence (DNA): TGTGCCAGCAGGACGCAACAGGGGCGATGGGCACCCCTCCACTTT. This codes for CASRTQQGRWAPLHF.

This chain joins TRBV27 and TRBJ2-1; D might be TRBD2 (6 bases). V was shortened by 6 bases and J by 5 bases, with 17 bases between the two germline ends. CDR3 length: 15 residues. Germline assignment: CDR1 MNHEY and CDR2 SMNVEV (reference sequence). Written as DNA, the CDR3 is TGTGCCAGCAGACCCCGAGGTGGAGGGAACAATGAGCAGTTCTTC. Its protein is CASRPRGGGNNEQFF.

This clonotype appeared many times. V is TRBV29-1 and J is TRBJ1-6; D not certain. CDR1 is SQVTM and CDR2 is ANQGSEA in the germline V gene. This CDR3 has 16 residues. The V and J ends lost 2 bases and 6 bases respectively, with 17 bases between them. CDR3 DNA: TGCAGCGTTGAACATTCTCTTCCTTCCAGTAATTCACCCCTCCACTTT. This encodes CSVEHSLPSSNSPLHF. Complete variable domain (other parts from reference TRBV29-1 and TRBJ1-6): SAVISQKPSRDICQRGTSLTIQCQVDSQVTMMFWYRQQPGQSLTLIATANQGSEATYESGFVIDKFPISRPNLTFSTLTVSNMSPEDSSIYLCSVEHSLPSSNSPLHFGNGTRLTVT.

This chain links TRBV12-3 or TRBV12-4 with TRBJ1-1; 7 bases match TRBD1. CDR3 size: 15 residues. The V and J ends lost 5 bases and 1 base, in that order; junction bases with no gene match: 7. CDR3 sequence (DNA): TGTGCCAGCAGTCCCTCCGAGGGGGCGAACACTGAAGCTTTCTTT. This encodes CASSPSEGANTEAFF.

This clonotype was counted ten times or more. J is TRBJ2-7 and V is TRBV6-1, with 9 bases matching TRBD1. Unmatched junction bases numbered 14, after V lost 11 bases and J lost 3 bases. Per germline, CDR1 MNHNS and CDR2 SASEGT. The CDR3 extends over 15 amino acids. CDR3 loop: CAVGQFAGQGYEQYF. DNA for the CDR3: TGTGCCGTCGGGCAATTTGCGGGACAGGGCTACGAGCAGTACTTC.

The rearrangement joins TRBV24-1 to TRBJ1-4, with D unclear. The CDR3 loop spans 14 amino acids. Germline V CDR1 and CDR2: KGHDR, SFDVKD. The CDR3: CAPIAAGANEKLFF. The CDR3 DNA sequence: TGTGCGCCCATTGCAGCGGGAGCTAATGAAAAACTGTTTTTT.

Comment on this clonotype: The junction and the germline gene differ at one end; a read error may be behind it. The V and J genes are TRBV2 and TRBJ2-7, with a tentative D call TRBD2 (7 bases). Germline loops: CDR1 SNHLY, CDR2 FYNNEI. The CDR3 runs to 12 residues. CDR3 bases: TGCGCCAGCAGTGATGAGGGGGGGGAGCAGTACTTC. Protein sequence: CASSDEGGEQYF.

This chain links TRBV9 with TRBJ2-1; possibly TRBD1 for D (6 bases). The CDR3 sequence is 12 residues long. Trimming took off 0 bases at V and 8 bases at J, with 6 bases between the two ends. Germline assignment: CDR1 SGDLS and CDR2 YYNGEE. The DNA of the CDR3 is TGTGCCAGCAGCGTAGCAGGGGATGAGCAGTTCTTC. Its protein is CASSVAGDEQFF. The variable domain in full, completed from reference TRBV9 and TRBJ2-1, reads DSGVTQTPKHLITATGQRVTLRCSPRSGDLSVYWYQQSLDQGLQFLIQYYNGEERAKGNILERFSAQQFPDLHSELNLSSLELGDSALYFCASSVAGDEQFFGPGTRLTVL.

This clonotype came up many times. The chain recombines TRBV5-4 with TRBJ2-7; 7 bases fit TRBD1. V shed 7 bases and J 2 bases; nucleotides not matched to a gene: 12. CDR1 is SGHNT, CDR2 YYREEE, per germline (reference sequence). The CDR3 is 15 amino acids. The CDR3 reads CASGPEGAQTYEQYF. In DNA form, the CDR3 reads TGTGCCAGCGGTCCCGAGGGGGCGCAAACCTACGAGCAGTACTTC.